The TCR beta chain under discussion was sequenced for a study of technical replicates of blood from a few donors (dated by TCRdb to 2015 to 2018). The library was produced with the immunoSEQ multiplex PCR assay. Imported from immuneACCESS, the table was reduced by TCRdb to in-frame sequences with V and J called. These copies leave out some clones; in studies compared against another copy, an unresolved V gene accounts for under half, and the cause of the remainder is not known. The sample table contains under 100,000 clones; only one count was recorded for approximately 96% of them. In total, the top ten clones hold 0.2% to 0.25% of the sample. CDR1 and CDR2 are drawn from the germline V gene: SGHDT, YYEEEE. The CDR3 starts with the cysteine, ends with the phenylalanine, and has 14 residues. The retained sequence is limited to the CDR3, 42 bases, with the frame set at the first base. Trimming takes 1 base from V and 4 bases from J, and the germline ends sit 11 bases apart.

A remark on this clone: The antigen this receptor binds is unknown. Base qualities are not provided; no much larger clone lies one nucleotide away.

The TCR sequence derives from a human donor in good health. The chain couples TRBV5-6 to TRBJ1-2, with the D segment identity uncertain. The sequenced sample consisted of T cells isolated from PBMCs. The sequenced DNA: TGTGCCAGCAGCTTGTTAAAGGGAGTCTATGGCTACACCTTC. Its protein reads: CASSLLKGVYGYTF.